This entry features one T cell receptor (beta chain) sequence. The data were produced by immunoSEQ multiplex PCR, yet TCRdb's version contains in-frame clones alone and is incomplete. The sample yields some 360,000 clones, about nine tenths seen once. V lost 2 bases, J lost 6 bases, and 17 bases lay in between. CDR1 and CDR2 from the germline V gene are SGDLS and YYNGEE. The CDR3 sequence is 15 residues long. This sample was included in a study of blood T cell repertoires in COVID-19. For the study at large: Acute and convalescent COVID-19 specimens originated in the United States, Italy and Spain.

The material sequenced was peripheral blood. The clonotype originates from a woman aged 55-70 years with COVID-19, enrolled during active disease. V is TRBV9 and J is TRBJ1-2; D may be TRBD1 (5 bases). Here the CDR3 DNA reads TGTGCCAGCAGCGTCGGGACTGGGAGAGGTGATGGCTACACCTTC. Its protein product is CASSVGTGRGDGYTF. Using reference TRBV9 and TRBJ1-2 for the parts outside the CDR3, the full variable domain is DSGVTQTPKHLITATGQRVTLRCSPRSGDLSVYWYQQSLDQGLQFLIQYYNGEERAKGNILERFSAQQFPDLHSELNLSSLELGDSALYFCASSVGTGRGDGYTFGSGTRLTVV.